This passage covers 7 T cell receptor beta chains from one sample sequenced in a study of blood T cell repertoires in COVID-19. Produced via immunoSEQ multiplex PCR; TCRdb's table is partial and in-frame only. The sample has some 430,000 clones, about 90% seen once; the top ten hold 0.6%. Sequenced: PBMCs or T cells enriched from blood (not recorded which). The receptors derive from a man between 18 and 29 years old who had recovered from COVID-19.

This clone showed up just once. The rearrangement links TRBV28 to TRBJ1-6; 7 bases map to TRBD1. Germline V CDR1 and CDR2: MDHEN, SYDVKM. The CDR3 runs 16 residues. V trimming: 5 bases; J trimming: 7 bases; junction bases outside the gene matches: 11. The CDR3 DNA sequence: TGTGCCAGCAGTCCACCAGGAGGGGGCTCGAATTCACCCCTCCACTTT. Its translation: CASSPPGGGSNSPLHF.

This chain links TRBV10-3 with TRBJ1-2, with TRBD1 as a possible D gene (6 bases). The CDR3 contains 14 residues. Trimming took 6 bases from V and 2 from J, leaving 13 bases between them. Germline V gene lookup returns CDR1 ENHRY and CDR2 SYGVKD. In DNA, the CDR3 is TGTGCCATCAGGACCCAGGGGACCAACTATGGCTACACCTTC. This sequence encodes CAIRTQGTNYGYTF.

This sequence joins TRBV25-1 and TRBJ1-1; weak D call: TRBD1 (6 bases). Germline CDR1 is MGHDK and CDR2 is SYGVNS. The CDR3 length is 14 residues. Trimming removed 4 bases at V and 4 bases at J, with 13 bases between. The CDR3 DNA is TGTGCCAGCAGTGTGGGGGGGCAGGGCACTGAAGCTTTCTTT. This sequence encodes CASSVGGQGTEAFF.

V usage is TRBV19 and J usage is TRBJ1-5, with 7 nucleotides matching TRBD1. After removal of 5 bases from V and 3 bases from J, the junction contained 13 bases not matched to a gene. Germline values: CDR1 LNHDA, CDR2 SQIVND (reference sequence). The CDR3 totals 17 residues. In DNA form, the CDR3 reads TGTGCCAGTAGTCCAGGGACAGCCTTTATCAACAATCAGCCCCAGCATTTT. Its translation: CASSPGTAFINNQPQHF.

V and J are TRBV27 and TRBJ2-3; 8 bases map to TRBD2. The trim removed 5 bases at V and 4 bases at J, leaving 8 bases unmatched. CDR1 is MNHEY, CDR2 SMNVEV, per germline (reference sequence). The CDR3 length is 15 residues. The CDR3 loop reads CASSLGLAGADTQYF. CDR3 nucleotides: TGTGCCAGCAGTCTTGGACTAGCAGGCGCAGATACGCAGTATTTT.

This rearrangement joins TRBV7-9 to TRBJ2-1; D is possibly TRBD2 (5 bases). The CDR3 has 13 amino acids. Germline CDR1 and CDR2: SEHNR and FQNEAQ (reference sequence). V was shortened by 6 bases and J by 10 bases, with 16 bases between the two germline ends. The CDR3 DNA is TGTGCCAGCAGTGAGGACTCCCTAGGGGAGCAGTTCTTC. Amino acids: CASSEDSLGEQFF.

CDR3 sequence: CAWMGTGFNPYGYTF. CDR3 coding DNA: TGTGCCTGGATGGGGACAGGGTTTAACCCCTATGGCTACACCTTC. V usage is TRBV30 and J usage is TRBJ1-2; 9 nucleotides align to TRBD1. Germline values: CDR1 GTSNPN, CDR2 SVGIG (reference sequence). V shed 4 bases, J shed 4 bases, and the junction held 10 bases outside the gene matches. The CDR3 is made up of 15 amino acids.